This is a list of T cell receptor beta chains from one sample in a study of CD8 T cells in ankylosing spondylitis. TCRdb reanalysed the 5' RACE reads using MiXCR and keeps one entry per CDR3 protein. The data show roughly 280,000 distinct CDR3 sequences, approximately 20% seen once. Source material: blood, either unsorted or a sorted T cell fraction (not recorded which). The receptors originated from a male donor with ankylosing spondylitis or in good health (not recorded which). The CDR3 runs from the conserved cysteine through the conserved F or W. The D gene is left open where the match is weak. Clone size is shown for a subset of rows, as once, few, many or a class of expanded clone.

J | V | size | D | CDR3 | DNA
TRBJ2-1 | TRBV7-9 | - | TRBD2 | CASSLLAGGTYNEQFF | TGTGCCAGCAGCTTATTGGCGGGGGGGACCTACAATGAGCAGTTCTTC
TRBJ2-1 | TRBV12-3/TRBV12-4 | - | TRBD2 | CASSPRLAGRDEQFF | TGTGCCAGCAGTCCTCGACTAGCGGGGAGGGATGAGCAGTTCTTC
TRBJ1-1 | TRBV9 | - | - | CASSDSGTGHTEAFF | TGTGCCAGCAGCGACTCCGGGACCGGGCACACTGAAGCTTTCTTT
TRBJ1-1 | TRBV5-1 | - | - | CASGGTLNTEAFF | TGCGCCAGCGGCGGGACATTGAACACTGAAGCTTTCTTT
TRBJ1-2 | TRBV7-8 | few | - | CASSPSRGDNYGYTF | TGTGCCAGCAGCCCTAGCCGTGGAGACAACTATGGCTACACCTTC
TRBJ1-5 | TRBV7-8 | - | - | CASSKGGFSNQPQHF | TGTGCCAGCAGCAAAGGGGGGTTCAGCAATCAGCCCCAGCATTTT
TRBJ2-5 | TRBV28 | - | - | CASSLSKQETQYF | TGTGCCAGCAGTTTATCCAAGCAAGAGACCCAGTACTTC
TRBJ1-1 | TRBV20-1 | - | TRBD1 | CSARYDRGGTEAFF | TGCAGTGCTAGATACGACAGGGGGGGCACTGAAGCTTTCTTT
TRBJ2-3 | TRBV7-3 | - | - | CASSQTYTDTQYF | TGTGCCAGCAGCCAGACTTACACAGATACGCAGTATTTT
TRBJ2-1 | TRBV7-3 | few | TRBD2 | CASSLTSAGTSGGALDEQFF | TGTGCCAGCAGCTTAACGTCGGCGGGGACTAGCGGGGGGGCATTGGATGAGCAGTTCTTC
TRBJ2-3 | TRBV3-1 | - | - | CASSQPSLGTDTQYF | TGTGCCAGCAGCCAACCTAGTCTTGGCACAGATACGCAGTATTTT
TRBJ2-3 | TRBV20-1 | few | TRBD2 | CSAPLAGEVDTQYF | TGCAGTGCTCCACTAGCGGGAGAAGTAGATACGCAGTATTTT
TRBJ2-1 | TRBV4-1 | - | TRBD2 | CASSSSSGGYNEQFF | TGCGCCAGCAGCAGTTCAAGCGGGGGGTACAATGAGCAGTTCTTC
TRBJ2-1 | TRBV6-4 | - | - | CASSENADYQYNEQFF | TGTGCCAGCAGTGAAAACGCCGACTACCAGTACAATGAGCAGTTCTTC
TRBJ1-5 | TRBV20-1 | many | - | CSAKSPHSNQPQHF | TGCAGTGCCAAGAGCCCGCATAGCAATCAGCCCCAGCATTTT
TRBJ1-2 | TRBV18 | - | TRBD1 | CASSPTGGGGNGYTF | TGTGCCAGCTCACCCACAGGGGGCGGAGGAAATGGCTACACCTTC
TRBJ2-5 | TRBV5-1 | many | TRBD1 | CASSFGGTGGETQYF | TGCGCCAGCAGCTTTGGAGGCACAGGGGGAGAGACCCAGTACTTC
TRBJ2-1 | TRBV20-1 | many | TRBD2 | CSAGSGGANSEQFF | TGCAGTGCGGGAAGCGGGGGGGCAAACAGTGAGCAGTTCTTC
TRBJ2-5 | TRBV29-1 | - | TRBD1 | CSVILGTDPGETQYF | TGCAGCGTTATCCTGGGGACAGATCCTGGGGAGACCCAGTACTTC
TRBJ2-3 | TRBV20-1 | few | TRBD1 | CSVTGGGDTDTQYF | TGCAGTGTGACAGGGGGAGGTGACACAGATACGCAGTATTTT
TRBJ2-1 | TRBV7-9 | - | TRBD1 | CASSSSGTGVNEQFF | TGTGCCAGCAGCTCCTCCGGGACAGGGGTCAATGAGCAGTTCTTC
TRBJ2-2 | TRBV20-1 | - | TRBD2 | CSASPSGKIGELFF | TGCAGTGCTAGTCCTAGCGGGAAGATCGGGGAGCTGTTTTTT
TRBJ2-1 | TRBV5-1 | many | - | CASSLENEQFF | TGTGCCAGCAGTTTGGAGAATGAGCAGTTCTTC
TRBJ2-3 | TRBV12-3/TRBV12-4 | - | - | CASTRTDTQYF | TGTGCCAGCACCCGAACAGATACGCAGTATTTT